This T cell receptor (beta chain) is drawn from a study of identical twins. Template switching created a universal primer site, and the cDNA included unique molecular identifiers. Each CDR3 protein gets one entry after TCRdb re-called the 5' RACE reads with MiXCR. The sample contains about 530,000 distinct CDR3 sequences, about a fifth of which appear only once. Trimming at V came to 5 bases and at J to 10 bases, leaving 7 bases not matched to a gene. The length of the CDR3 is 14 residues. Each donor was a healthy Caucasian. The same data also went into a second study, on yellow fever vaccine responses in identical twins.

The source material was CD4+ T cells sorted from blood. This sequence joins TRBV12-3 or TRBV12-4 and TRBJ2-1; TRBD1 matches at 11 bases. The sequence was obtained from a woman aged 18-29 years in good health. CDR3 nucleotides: TGTGCCAGCAGTCACGGACAGGGGGCGCCCGAGCAGTTCTTC. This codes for CASSHGQGAPEQFF.